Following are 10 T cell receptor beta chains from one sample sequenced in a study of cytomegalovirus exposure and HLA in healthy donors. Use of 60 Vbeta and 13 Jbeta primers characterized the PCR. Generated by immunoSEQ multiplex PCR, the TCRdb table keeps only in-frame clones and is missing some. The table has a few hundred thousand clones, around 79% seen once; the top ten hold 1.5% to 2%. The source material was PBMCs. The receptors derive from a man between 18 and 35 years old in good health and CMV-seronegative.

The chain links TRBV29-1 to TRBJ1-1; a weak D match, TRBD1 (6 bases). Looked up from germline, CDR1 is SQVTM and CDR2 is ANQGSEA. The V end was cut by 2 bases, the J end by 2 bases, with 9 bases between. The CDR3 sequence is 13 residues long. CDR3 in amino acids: CSVERTVNTEAFF. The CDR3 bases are TGCAGCGTTGAAAGGACAGTAAACACTGAAGCTTTCTTT. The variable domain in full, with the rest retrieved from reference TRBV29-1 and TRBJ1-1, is SAVISQKPSRDICQRGTSLTIQCQVDSQVTMMFWYRQQPGQSLTLIATANQGSEATYESGFVIDKFPISRPNLTFSTLTVSNMSPEDSSIYLCSVERTVNTEAFFGQGTRLTVV.

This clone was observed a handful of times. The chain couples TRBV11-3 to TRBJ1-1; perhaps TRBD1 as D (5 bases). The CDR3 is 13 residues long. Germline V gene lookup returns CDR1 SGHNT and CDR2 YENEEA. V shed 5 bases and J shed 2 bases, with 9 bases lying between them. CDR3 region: CASSRQGNTEAFF. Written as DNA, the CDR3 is TGTGCCAGCAGCCGGCAGGGTAACACTGAAGCTTTCTTT.

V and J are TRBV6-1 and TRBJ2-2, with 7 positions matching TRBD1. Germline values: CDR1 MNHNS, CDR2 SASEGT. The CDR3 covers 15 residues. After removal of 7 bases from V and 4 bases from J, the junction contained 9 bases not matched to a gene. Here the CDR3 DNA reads TGTGCCAGCAACTCCGGGACAGCCACCACCGGGGAGCTGTTTTTT. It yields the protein CASNSGTATTGELFF.

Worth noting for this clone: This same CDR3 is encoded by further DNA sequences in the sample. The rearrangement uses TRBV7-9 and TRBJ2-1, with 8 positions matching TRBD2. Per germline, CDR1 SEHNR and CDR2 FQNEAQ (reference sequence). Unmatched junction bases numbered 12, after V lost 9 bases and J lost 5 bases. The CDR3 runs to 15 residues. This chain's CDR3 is CASSPGAGVDNEQFF. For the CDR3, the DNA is TGTGCCAGTAGCCCCGGAGCGGGAGTAGACAATGAGCAGTTCTTC.

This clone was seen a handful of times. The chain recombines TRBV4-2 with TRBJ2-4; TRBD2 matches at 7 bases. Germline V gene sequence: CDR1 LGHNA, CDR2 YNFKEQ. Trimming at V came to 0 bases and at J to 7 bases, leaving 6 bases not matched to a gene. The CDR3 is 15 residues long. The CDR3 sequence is CASSQDGGGSNIQYF. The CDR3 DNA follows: TGTGCCAGCAGCCAAGATGGGGGGGGGTCCAACATTCAGTACTTC.

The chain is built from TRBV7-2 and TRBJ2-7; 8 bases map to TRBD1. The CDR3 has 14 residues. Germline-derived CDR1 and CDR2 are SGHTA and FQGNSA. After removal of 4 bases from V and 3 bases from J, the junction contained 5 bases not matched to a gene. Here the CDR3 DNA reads TGTGCCAGCAGCTCCAGGGGGCATGGCTACGAGCAGTACTTC. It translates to CASSSRGHGYEQYF.

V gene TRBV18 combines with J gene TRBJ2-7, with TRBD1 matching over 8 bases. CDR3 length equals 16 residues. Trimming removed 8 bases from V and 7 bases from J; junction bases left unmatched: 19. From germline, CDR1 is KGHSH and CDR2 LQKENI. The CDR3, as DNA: TGTGCCAGCGACCAAGGGGTGGGACAGGCGAGTTTGGAGCAGTACTTC. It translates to CASDQGVGQASLEQYF.

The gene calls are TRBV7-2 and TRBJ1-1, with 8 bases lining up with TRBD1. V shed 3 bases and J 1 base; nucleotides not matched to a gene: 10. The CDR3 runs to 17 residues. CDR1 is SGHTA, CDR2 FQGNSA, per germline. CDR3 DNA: TGTGCCAGCAGCTTCCCAGGGGGCATGCCGGGGAACACTGAAGCTTTCTTT. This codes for CASSFPGGMPGNTEAFF.

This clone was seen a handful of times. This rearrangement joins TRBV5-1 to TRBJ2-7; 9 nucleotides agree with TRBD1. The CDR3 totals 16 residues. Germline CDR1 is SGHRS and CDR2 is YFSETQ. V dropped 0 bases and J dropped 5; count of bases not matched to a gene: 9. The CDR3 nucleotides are TGCGCCAGCAGCTTGGACGGGACAGGGAGGGCGAACGAGCAGTACTTC. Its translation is CASSLDGTGRANEQYF. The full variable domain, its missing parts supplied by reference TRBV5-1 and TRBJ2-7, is KAGVTQTPRYLIKTRGQQVTLSCSPISGHRSVSWYQQTPGQGLQFLFEYFSETQRNKGNFPGRFSGRQFSNSRSEMNVSTLELGDSALYLCASSLDGTGRANEQYFGPGTRLTVT.

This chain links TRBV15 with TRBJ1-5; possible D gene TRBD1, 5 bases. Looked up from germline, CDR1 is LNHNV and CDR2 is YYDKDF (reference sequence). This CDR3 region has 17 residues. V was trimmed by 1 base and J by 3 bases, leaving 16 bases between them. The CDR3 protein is CATSRVRKGFSNQPQHF. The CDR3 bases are TGTGCCACCAGCAGAGTCAGAAAGGGGTTCTCCAATCAGCCCCAGCATTTT.